This is a list of T cell receptor beta chains from one sample in a study of T cell responses to AZD1222 COVID-19 vaccine. Profiled with immunoSEQ multiplex PCR; TCRdb holds only in-frame clones, not every one. The sample carries 200,000 or so clones, almost 95% recorded once. Sequencing was performed on peripheral blood, taken on day 0 of AZD1222 vaccination. Every receptor here comes from an adult in good health. Each CDR3 is given with its conserved first and last residue. The D gene is left open where the match is weak. Some rows have no size entry. The others give once, few or many, or a class for an expanded clone.

>TRBV7-3|-|TRBJ2-2|-
TGTGCCAGCAGCTTTTCCCTAGCGACGGCGAACACCGGGGAGCTGTTTTTT
CASSFSLATANTGELFF
>TRBV2|-|TRBJ2-1|-
TGTGCCAGCATGGGGGCGGGACGAAGCTCCTACAATGAGCAGTTCTTC
CASMGAGRSSYNEQFF
>TRBV10-3|TRBD1|TRBJ2-3|-
TGTGCCATCAGCACGGGACAGGGCACAGATACGCAGTATTTT
CAISTGQGTDTQYF
>TRBV24-1|-|TRBJ1-5|once
TGTGCCACCAGTGATTTGGACGGTGGAGATCAGCCCCAGCATTTT
CATSDLDGGDQPQHF
>TRBV2|-|TRBJ1-4|-
TGTGCCAGCAGTGAAGGTTTACTCACGACCGCAACTAATGAAAAACTGTTTTTT
CASSEGLLTTATNEKLFF
>TRBV29-1|-|TRBJ1-1|-
TGCAGCGTGGCTATGGACAGTAACACTGAAGCTTTCTTT
CSVAMDSNTEAFF
>TRBV11-3|-|TRBJ1-4|-
TGTGCCAGCAGCTTAGATCGGAGGGCGGCTAATGAAAAACTGTTTTTT
CASSLDRRAANEKLFF
>TRBV3-1/TRBV3-2|-|TRBJ1-4|-
TGTGCCAGCAGCCCCGCCCTGACGGAACTCAATGAAAAACTGTTTTTT
CASSPALTELNEKLFF
>TRBV6-5|TRBD2|TRBJ2-7|-
TGTGCCAGCAGTTACCTAGCGGGAGGCTACGAGCAGTACTTC
CASSYLAGGYEQYF
>TRBV19|-|TRBJ2-5|-
TGTGCCAGTAGTATTTACGGATCGCAAGAGACCCAGTACTTC
CASSIYGSQETQYF
>TRBV28|-|TRBJ2-7|-
TGTGCCAGCAGTCTCTCGGGGGCAGCAGCCTCCTACGAGCAGTACTTC
CASSLSGAAASYEQYF
>TRBV4-1|-|TRBJ1-4|once
TGCGCCAGCAGCCAACCAGGGACCGAAAAACTGTTTTTT
CASSQPGTEKLFF
>TRBV5-5|-|TRBJ1-5|once
TGTGCCAGCAGCTTGGACACTGATAGCAATCAGCCCCAGCATTTT
CASSLDTDSNQPQHF
>TRBV6-2/TRBV6-3|TRBD2|TRBJ2-5|-
TGTGCCAGCAGTTCCGTCGGTACGGGACTAGCAGGGGAGACCCAGTACTTC
CASSSVGTGLAGETQYF
>TRBV27|TRBD2|TRBJ2-1|-
TGTGCCAGCAGTCCCACGCGACTAGCTAGGAATGAGCAGTTCTTC
CASSPTRLARNEQFF
>TRBV19|-|TRBJ1-1|once
TGTGCCAGTAGCCTGAGGGGCGATGAAGCTTTCTTT
CASSLRGDEAFF
>TRBV12-2|-|TRBJ2-1|once
TGTGCAAGTCGCCTGGGACTAGCGGGAGGGTTTAATGAGCAGTTCTTC
CASRLGLAGGFNEQFF
>TRBV4-1|-|TRBJ2-3|-
TGCGCCAGCAGCCAGGGTCCGCTAGCACCAGATACGCAGTATTTT
CASSQGPLAPDTQYF
>TRBV7-8|-|TRBJ1-1|-
TGTGCCAGCAGCTTAGACCGGGGGACCACTGAAGCTTTCTTT
CASSLDRGTTEAFF
>TRBV20-1|TRBD2|TRBJ2-3|-
TGCAGTGCTAGTTTTCCTAGCGGGAGTTTAGATACGCAGTATTTT
CSASFPSGSLDTQYF
>TRBV27|-|TRBJ2-1|-
TGTGCCAGCGGTAATAACAATGAGCAGTTCTTC
CASGNNNEQFF